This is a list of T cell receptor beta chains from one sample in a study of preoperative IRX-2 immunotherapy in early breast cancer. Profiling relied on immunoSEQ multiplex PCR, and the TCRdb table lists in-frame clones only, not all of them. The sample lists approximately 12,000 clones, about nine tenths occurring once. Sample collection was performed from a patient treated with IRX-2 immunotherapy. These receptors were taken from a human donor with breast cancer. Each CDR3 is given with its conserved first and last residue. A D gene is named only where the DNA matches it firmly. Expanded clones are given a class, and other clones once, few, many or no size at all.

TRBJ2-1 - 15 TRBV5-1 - TGCGCCAGCAGCTTGGAGACTAGTTCGGTCAATGAGCAGTTCTTC CASSLETSSVNEQFF
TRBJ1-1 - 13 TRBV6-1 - TGTGCCAGCATCCGTCTCCAGGGGACTGAAGCTTTCTTT CASIRLQGTEAFF
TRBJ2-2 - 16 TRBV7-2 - TGTGCCAGCAGCCCGGAGGCGGGACAGAACACCGGGGAGCTGTTTTTT CASSPEAGQNTGELFF
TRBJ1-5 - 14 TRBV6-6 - TGTGCCAGCAGTTATAGTGGGTCAACTCAGCCCCAGCATTTT CASSYSGSTQPQHF
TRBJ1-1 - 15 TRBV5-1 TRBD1 TGCGCCAGCAGCTTCTCAGGGACAGGGAACACTGAAGCTTTCTTT CASSFSGTGNTEAFF
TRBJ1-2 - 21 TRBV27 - TGTGCCAGCAGTTTATCATTAAGGATGGGGAGCCAGGCCGCAGCTAACTATGGCTACACCTTC CASSLSLRMGSQAAANYGYTF
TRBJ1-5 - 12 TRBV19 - TGTGCCAGTAGTGGACAAAGTCAGCCCCAGCATTTT CASSGQSQPQHF
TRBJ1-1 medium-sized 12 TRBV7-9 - TGTGCCAGCAGCCCTTGGAGCGGGGAAGCTTTCTTT CASSPWSGEAFF
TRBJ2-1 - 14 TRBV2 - TGTGCCAGCGAAACCAATGCCTTCAGGGCTGAGCAGTTCTTC CASETNAFRAEQFF
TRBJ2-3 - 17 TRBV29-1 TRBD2 TGCAGCGTTGCGGGGACTAGCGGGGGGCGTGGCACAGATACGCAGTATTTT CSVAGTSGGRGTDTQYF
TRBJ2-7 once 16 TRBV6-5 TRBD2 TGTGCCAGCAGTTACGGGGTAGCGGGGGTTTCCTACGAGCAGTACTTC CASSYGVAGVSYEQYF
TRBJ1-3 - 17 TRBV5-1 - TGCGCCAGCGCTCCGGGACACCTTCTGAGCTCTGGAAACACCATATATTTT CASAPGHLLSSGNTIYF
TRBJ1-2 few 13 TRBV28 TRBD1 TGTGCCAGCAGTACCGGACAGGGCTATGGCTACACCTTC CASSTGQGYGYTF
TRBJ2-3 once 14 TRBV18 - TGTGCCAGCTCACCACCTCCGGAGGCGGATACGCAGTATTTT CASSPPPEADTQYF
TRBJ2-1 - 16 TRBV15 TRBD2 TGTGCCACCAGCAGTTTGGCGGGGGGAGCGTACAATGAGCAGTTCTTC CATSSLAGGAYNEQFF
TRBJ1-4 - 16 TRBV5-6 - TGTGCCAGCAGCTTGAGGGGTGCAGAATCTCGTGAAAAACTGTTTTTT CASSLRGAESREKLFF
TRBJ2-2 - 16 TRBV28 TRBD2 TGTGCCAGCAGTCTACTTAGCGGGATGAACACCGGGGAGCTGTTTTTT CASSLLSGMNTGELFF
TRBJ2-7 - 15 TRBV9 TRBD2 TGTGCCAGCAGCGTAGAGGGACTAGCGGGGGATGATCAGTACTTC CASSVEGLAGDDQYF
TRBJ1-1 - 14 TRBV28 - TGTGCCAGCAGTAAGGAGGGGAGGAACACTGAAGCTTTCTTT CASSKEGRNTEAFF
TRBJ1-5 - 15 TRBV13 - TGTGCCAGCAGCTTACGGGGGAATGGAAATCAGCCCCAGCATTTT CASSLRGNGNQPQHF
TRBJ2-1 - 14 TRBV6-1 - TGTGCCAGCAGTACGAGACTAAACTACAATGAGCAGTTCTTC CASSTRLNYNEQFF
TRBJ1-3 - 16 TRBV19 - TGTGCCAGTAGTATTAAAGGGCCTACATCTGGAAACACCATATATTTT CASSIKGPTSGNTIYF
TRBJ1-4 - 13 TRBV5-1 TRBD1 TGCGCCAGCAGCGCCAGGGGGTCTGAAAAACTGTTTTTT CASSARGSEKLFF
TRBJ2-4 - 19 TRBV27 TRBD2 TGTGCCAGCAGTCCCCGGGGAGGGGCCCGTCCCATAGCCAAAAACATTCAGTACTTC CASSPRGGARPIAKNIQYF
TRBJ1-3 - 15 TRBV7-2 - TGTGCCAGCAGCTTAGGCGTTCTTGCAGAAAACACCATATATTTT CASSLGVLAENTIYF
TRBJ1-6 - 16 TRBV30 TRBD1 TGTGCCTGGAGTCGGACAGGGTCCGTTGGGGATTCACCCCTCCACTTT CAWSRTGSVGDSPLHF
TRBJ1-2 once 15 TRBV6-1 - TGTGCCAGCAGTGTTTCACCGCAGGTCAACTATGGCTACACCTTC CASSVSPQVNYGYTF